The T cell receptor beta chain under discussion was sequenced for a study of graft-versus-host responses after intestinal transplantation. About this clone: The antigen remains unidentified.

Germline V lookup: CDR1 SGHDT, CDR2 YYEEEE. The ends lost 4 bases at V and 8 bases at J; junction bases unmatched: 4. The CDR3 has 12 residues. Assay: immunoSEQ multiplex PCR; the TCRdb copy retains only in-frame clones and omits some. Of approximately 63,000 clones in the sample, 90% to 95% were seen once. Whole-study findings and limits: Allografts of patients with graft-donor T cell macrochimerism showed high graft-versus-host to host-versus-graft clone ratios. The marrow of recipients harbored GvH clones, and ileum or blood showed some of them first.

The sequence was obtained from a human donor who was the organ donor for an intestinal transplant. This sequence joins TRBV5-6 and TRBJ1-2; 8 bases match TRBD1. This sample comprised unstimulated CD4+ T cells sorted from spleen or lymph node cells, obtained before transplant. CDR3: CASSPGGGGYTF. CDR3 in DNA: TGTGCCAGCAGCCCAGGGGGCGGCGGCTACACCTTC.